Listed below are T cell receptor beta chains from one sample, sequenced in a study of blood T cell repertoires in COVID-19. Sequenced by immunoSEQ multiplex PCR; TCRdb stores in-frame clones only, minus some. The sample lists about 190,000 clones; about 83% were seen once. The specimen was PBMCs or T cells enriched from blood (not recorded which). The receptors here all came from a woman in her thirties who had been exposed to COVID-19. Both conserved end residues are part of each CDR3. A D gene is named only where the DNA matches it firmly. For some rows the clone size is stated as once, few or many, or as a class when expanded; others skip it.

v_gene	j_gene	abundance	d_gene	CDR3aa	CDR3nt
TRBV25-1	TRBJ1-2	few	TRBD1	CASSSRDRVDGYTF	TGTGCCAGCAGTTCCCGGGACAGGGTGGATGGCTACACCTTC
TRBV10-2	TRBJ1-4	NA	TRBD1	CASSGTAHEKLFF	TGCGCCAGCAGCGGGACAGCTCATGAAAAACTGTTTTTT
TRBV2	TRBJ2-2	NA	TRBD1	CASGMYGQGLTGGELFF	TGTGCCAGCGGAATGTATGGACAGGGCCTTACTGGCGGGGAGCTGTTTTTT
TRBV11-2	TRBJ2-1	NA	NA	CASSLLRTTRSNEQFF	TGTGCCAGCAGCTTACTACGGACTACGAGAAGCAATGAGCAGTTCTTC
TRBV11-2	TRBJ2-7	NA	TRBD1	CASTTGTGLYEQYF	TGTGCCAGCACCACGGGGACAGGGCTCTACGAGCAGTACTTC
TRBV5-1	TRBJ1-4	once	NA	CASSPGQSGTTNEKLFF	TGCGCCAGCAGCCCAGGACAGAGCGGCACTACTAATGAAAAACTGTTTTTT
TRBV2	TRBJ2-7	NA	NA	CASSVTPATYEQYF	TGTGCCAGCAGCGTGACACCAGCCACCTACGAGCAGTACTTC
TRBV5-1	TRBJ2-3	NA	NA	CASSQEITDTQYF	TGCGCCAGCAGCCAGGAAATCACAGATACGCAGTATTTT
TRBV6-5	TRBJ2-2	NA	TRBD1	CASNRDRVTGELFF	TGTGCCAGCAACCGGGACAGGGTTACCGGGGAGCTGTTTTTT
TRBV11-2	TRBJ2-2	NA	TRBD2	CASSRLAGDLEGTGELFF	TGTGCCAGCAGCCGACTAGCGGGCGACCTAGAGGGCACCGGGGAGCTGTTTTTT
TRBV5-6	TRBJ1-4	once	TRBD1	CASSHRPLDRGDEKLFF	TGTGCCAGCAGCCATAGGCCCTTAGACAGGGGGGATGAAAAACTGTTTTTT
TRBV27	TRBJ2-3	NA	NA	CASWYADTQYF	TGTGCCAGCTGGTACGCGGATACGCAGTATTTT
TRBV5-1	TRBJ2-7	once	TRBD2	CASSLNLAGGPYEQYF	TGCGCCAGCAGCCTTAATCTAGCGGGGGGGCCGTACGAGCAGTACTTC
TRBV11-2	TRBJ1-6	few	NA	CASSPSESSPLHF	TGTGCCAGCAGCCCCTCCGAGTCTTCACCCCTCCACTTT
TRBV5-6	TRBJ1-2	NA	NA	CASKNFEEGFGGYTF	TGTGCCAGCAAAAATTTTGAGGAGGGTTTTGGCGGCTACACCTTC
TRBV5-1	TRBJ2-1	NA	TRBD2	CASSSGLAGGPRDEQFF	TGCGCCAGCAGCTCGGGACTAGCGGGGGGGCCGAGAGATGAGCAGTTCTTC
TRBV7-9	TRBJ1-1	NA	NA	CASSDPTRSTEAFF	TGTGCCAGCAGCGATCCAACACGGAGCACTGAAGCTTTCTTT
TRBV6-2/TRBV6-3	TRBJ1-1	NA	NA	CASSSLIASQGTEAFF	TGTGCCAGCAGTTCTTTGATAGCGTCACAGGGCACTGAAGCTTTCTTT
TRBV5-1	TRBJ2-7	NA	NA	CASSLDGKLSF	TGCGCCAGCAGCTTGGACGGGAAGCTAAGCTTC
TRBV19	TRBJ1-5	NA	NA	CASSIKVLTGRPDQPQHF	TGTGCCAGTAGTATAAAGGTCCTCACAGGGCGCCCCGATCAGCCCCAGCATTTT
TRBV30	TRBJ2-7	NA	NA	CAWSVVGSQYF	TGTGCCTGGAGTGTAGTCGGTTCCCAGTACTTC
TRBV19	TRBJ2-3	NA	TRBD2	CASSIRLAPDTQYF	TGTGCCAGTAGTATCCGACTAGCGCCAGATACGCAGTATTTT
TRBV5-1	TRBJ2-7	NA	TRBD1	CASSLNTGDGYEQYF	TGCGCCAGCAGCTTGAACACAGGGGACGGCTACGAGCAGTACTTC
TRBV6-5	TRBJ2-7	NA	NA	CASSFGEANEQYF	TGTGCCAGCAGCTTCGGTGAAGCTAACGAGCAGTACTTC
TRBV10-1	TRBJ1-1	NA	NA	CATQTGRGEAFF	TGCGCCACCCAGACAGGCAGGGGTGAAGCTTTCTTT
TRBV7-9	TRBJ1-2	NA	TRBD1	CASSHLPGQGTYGYTF	TGTGCCAGCAGCCATTTACCGGGACAGGGCACCTATGGCTACACCTTC
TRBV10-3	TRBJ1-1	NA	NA	CAISEGPRAFF	TGTGCCATCAGTGAGGGGCCCAGAGCTTTCTTT
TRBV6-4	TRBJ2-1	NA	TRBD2	CASSDSIAGGTLYNEQFF	TGTGCCAGCAGTGACTCGATAGCGGGGGGGACCCTCTACAATGAGCAGTTCTTC
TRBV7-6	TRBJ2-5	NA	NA	CASSRRHTLPQETQYF	TGTGCCAGCAGCCGACGACACACTCTACCCCAAGAGACCCAGTACTTC
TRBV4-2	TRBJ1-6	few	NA	CASTQLWGGESPLHF	TGTGCCAGCACCCAACTCTGGGGGGGGGAATCACCCCTCCACTTT
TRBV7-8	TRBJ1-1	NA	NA	CASSRARGFMNTEAFF	TGTGCCAGCAGCCGAGCAAGGGGGTTTATGAACACTGAAGCTTTCTTT
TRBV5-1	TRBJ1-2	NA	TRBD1	CASGQGDSNGYTF	TGCGCCAGTGGACAGGGGGATAGCAATGGCTACACCTTC
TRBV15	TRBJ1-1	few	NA	CATSRGQANTEAFF	TGTGCCACCAGCAGAGGACAGGCGAACACTGAAGCTTTCTTT
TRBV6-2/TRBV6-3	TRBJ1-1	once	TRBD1	CASSYSWDRGPSTGNTEAFF	TGTGCCAGCAGTTACTCTTGGGACAGGGGGCCCTCAACGGGGAATACTGAAGCTTTCTTT
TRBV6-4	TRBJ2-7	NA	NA	CASRRTTYEQYF	TGTGCCAGCAGGAGGACTACCTACGAGCAGTACTTC
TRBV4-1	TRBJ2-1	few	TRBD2	CASSQEEGTSHEQFF	TGCGCCAGCAGCCAAGAAGAAGGGACTAGCCATGAGCAGTTCTTC
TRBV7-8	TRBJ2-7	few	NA	CASSLRPNGLSYEQYF	TGTGCCAGCAGCCTCCGCCCGAACGGTCTCTCCTACGAGCAGTACTTC
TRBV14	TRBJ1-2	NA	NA	CASSQDLGRHVYGYTF	TGTGCCAGCAGCCAAGATCTCGGGAGACACGTCTATGGCTACACCTTC
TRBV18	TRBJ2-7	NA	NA	CASSSLQGYEQYF	TGTGCCAGCTCGTCACTCCAGGGTTACGAGCAGTACTTC
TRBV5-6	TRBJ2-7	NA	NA	CASSSYDRSYEQYF	TGTGCCAGCAGCTCTTACGACAGATCCTACGAGCAGTACTTC
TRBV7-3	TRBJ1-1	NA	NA	CASRLTGNTEAFF	TGTGCCAGCAGGCTGACAGGGAACACTGAAGCTTTCTTT
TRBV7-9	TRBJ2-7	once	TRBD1	CASSPPGQGMGEQYF	TGTGCCAGCAGCCCCCCGGGACAGGGGATGGGTGAGCAGTACTTC
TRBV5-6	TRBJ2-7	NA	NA	CASSEQTYEQYF	TGTGCCAGCAGCGAACAGACCTACGAGCAGTACTTC
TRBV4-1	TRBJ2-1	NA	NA	CASSHPTGNEQFF	TGCGCCAGCAGCCATCCGACGGGGAATGAGCAGTTCTTC
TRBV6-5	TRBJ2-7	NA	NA	CASSYGWSSYEQYF	TGTGCCAGCAGTTACGGCTGGAGCTCCTACGAGCAGTACTTC
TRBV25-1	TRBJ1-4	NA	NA	CASSAARGQGEKLFF	TGTGCCAGCAGTGCCGCGAGGGGCCAGGGGGAAAAACTGTTTTTT
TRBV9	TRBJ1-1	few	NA	CASSVAQGNTEAFF	TGTGCCAGCAGCGTAGCTCAGGGGAACACTGAAGCTTTCTTT
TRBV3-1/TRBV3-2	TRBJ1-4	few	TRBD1	CASSPTGAGEKLFF	TGTGCCAGCAGCCCAACAGGGGCAGGGGAAAAACTGTTTTTT
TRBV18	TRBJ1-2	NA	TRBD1	CASSLPGQGSDGYTF	TGTGCCAGCTCATTACCGGGACAGGGGAGCGATGGCTACACCTTC
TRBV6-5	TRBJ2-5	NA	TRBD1	CASSHIQGEGETQYF	TGTGCCAGCAGTCATATACAGGGGGAAGGGGAGACCCAGTACTTC
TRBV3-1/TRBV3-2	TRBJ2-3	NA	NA	CASSQVPGSTDTQYF	TGTGCCAGCAGCCAAGTTCCCGGGTCCACAGATACGCAGTATTTT
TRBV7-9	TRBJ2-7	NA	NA	CASSLPPAQQYF	TGTGCCAGCAGCTTACCTCCCGCGCAGCAGTACTTC
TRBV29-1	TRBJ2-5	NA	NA	CSVHRLEGTQYF	TGCAGCGTGCACCGACTAGAGGGGACCCAGTACTTC
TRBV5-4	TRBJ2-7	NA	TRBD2	CASSLFGTSSDEQYF	TGTGCCAGCAGCTTGTTTGGGACTAGTTCGGACGAGCAGTACTTC
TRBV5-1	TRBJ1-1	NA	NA	CASGAFDLNTEAFF	TGCGCCAGCGGTGCCTTCGACTTGAACACTGAAGCTTTCTTT